Below, 32 T cell receptor beta chains from the same sample are listed, as sequenced in a study of identical twins. TCRdb re-analysed the 5' RACE reads in MiXCR, keeping a single row per CDR3 protein. The sample yields 450,000 or so distinct CDR3 sequences, 14% seen once. The sample also formed part of further work on yellow fever vaccine responses in identical twins.

The specimen sequenced was CD4+ T cells sorted from blood. These receptors all come from a woman under 30 in good health.

This clonotype was recorded a few times. The chain links TRBV6-2 or TRBV6-3 to TRBJ2-7; 9 nucleotides align to TRBD2. Germline V gives CDR1 MNHEY, CDR2 SVGEGT. The CDR3 has 15 amino acids. The V gene end was trimmed by 4 bases and the J gene end by 2 bases; junction bases not matched to a gene: 6. CDR3 protein: CASSWVGTSPYEQYF. CDR3 DNA: TGTGCCAGCAGTTGGGTCGGGACTAGCCCCTACGAGCAGTACTTC.

The table lists this clonotype with a few counts. This chain uses TRBV3-1 with TRBJ2-6, with 7 bases that match TRBD1. The CDR3 length is 17 residues. In germline, CDR1 is LGHDT, CDR2 YNNKEL (reference sequence). Losses at the gene ends were 4 bases for V and 6 bases for J; bases not matched to a gene: 12. The CDR3 bases are TGTGCCAGCAGCCCCTGGGACAGCTTGATCGAGGCCAACGTCCTGACTTTC. This sequence encodes CASSPWDSLIEANVLTF.

The chain couples TRBV28 to TRBJ2-7, with 8 bases lining up with TRBD1. The CDR3 runs 16 residues. V lost 3 bases to trimming and J lost 0 bases; unmatched junction nucleotides: 7. CDR1 is MDHEN, CDR2 SYDVKM, per germline. This CDR3 reads CASSFLWDRPSYEQYF. DNA for the CDR3: TGTGCCAGCAGTTTCCTGTGGGACAGGCCCTCCTACGAGCAGTACTTC. Supplemented by reference TRBV28 and TRBJ2-7, the full variable domain reads DVKVTQSSRYLVKRTGEKVFLECVQDMDHENMFWYRQDPGLGLRLIYFSYDVKMKEKGDIPEGYSVSREKKERFSLILESASTNQTSMYLCASSFLWDRPSYEQYFGPGTRLTVT.

The rearrangement links TRBV29-1 to TRBJ2-1, with TRBD1 matching 7 bases. V lost 5 bases, J lost 8 bases, and 6 bases stayed unmatched. This CDR3 has 12 residues. The germline V gene encodes CDR1 SQVTM and CDR2 ANQGSEA. Here the CDR3 DNA reads TGCAGCGTTAGACAGGGCATCGATGAGCAGTTCTTC. It encodes CSVRQGIDEQFF.

The chain joins TRBV25-1 to TRBJ1-6; D is unclear. The CDR3 spans 14 residues. Trimming pared 7 bases from V and 6 bases from J, leaving 13 bases between. Germline V gives CDR1 MGHDK, CDR2 SYGVNS. CDR3: CASTWAVGNSPLHF. CDR3 in DNA: TGTGCCAGCACATGGGCAGTCGGTAATTCACCCCTCCACTTT.

In this sample, this clonotype turned up a few times. This chain joins TRBV12-3 or TRBV12-4 and TRBJ2-1; the D is unclear. The CDR3 length is 14 residues. V lost 0 bases and J 10 bases, leaving 13 bases between the germline ends. The DNA for the CDR3 is TGTGCCAGCAGTTTAGCTAGCAGCACGTTAGAGCAGTTCTTC. Translation gives CASSLASSTLEQFF.

The J gene is TRBJ1-5, the V gene TRBV6-1, with 7 bases identical to TRBD1. The germline gives CDR1 MNHNS, CDR2 SASEGT. The CDR3 sequence is 14 residues long. J lost 7 bases, V lost 6 bases, and 9 bases had no gene match. The CDR3 DNA reads as TGTGCCAGCAGGAGAGACAGGGTCGAACAGCCCCAGCATTTT. Protein product: CASRRDRVEQPQHF.

This chain connects TRBV20-1 to TRBJ1-2; a possible D gene is TRBD1 (5 bases). The CDR3 is 13 residues long. CDR1 is DFQATT, CDR2 SNEGSKA, per germline (reference sequence). The ends were cut back, 4 bases at V and 2 bases at J, with 11 bases in the middle. The CDR3 is CSANEGTNYGYTF. CDR3 sequence (DNA): TGCAGTGCTAACGAGGGGACCAACTATGGCTACACCTTC.

The chain uses TRBV4-1 and TRBJ1-5; TRBD1 aligns across 11 bases. This CDR3 comprises 17 residues. J was trimmed by 4 bases and V by 0 bases; bases with no gene match: 5. CDR1 is MGHRA and CDR2 is YSYEKL in the germline V gene. Here the CDR3 DNA reads TGCGCCAGCAGCCAAGATGGGACAGGGGGGATAAATCAGCCCCAGCATTTT. Its translation: CASSQDGTGGINQPQHF.

This chain uses TRBV3-1 with TRBJ2-3, with TRBD2 as a possible D gene (5 bases). CDR1 is LGHDT and CDR2 is YNNKEL in the germline V gene (reference sequence). Trimming left V 6 bases short and J 3 bases short, with 16 bases between. This CDR3 has 15 residues. The CDR3: CASSTGGGGTDTQYF. CDR3 nucleotide sequence: TGTGCCAGCAGTACGGGTGGAGGTGGGACAGATACGCAGTATTTT.

This clonotype was found a few times. The chain carries TRBV7-8 and TRBJ1-6; maybe TRBD1 (6 bases). Germline CDR1 is SGHVS and CDR2 is FQNEAQ. The length of the CDR3 is 15 residues. With 5 bases removed from V and 8 bases from J, the gap between germline ends came to 16 bases. As DNA, the CDR3 is TGTGCCAGCAGCCCAACAGGGTCTGGGGATTCACCCCTCCACTTT. It encodes CASSPTGSGDSPLHF.

The V gene is TRBV3-1, the J gene TRBJ2-7, with 9 positions matching TRBD2. The CDR3 length is 14 residues. CDR1 is LGHDT, CDR2 YNNKEL, per germline (reference sequence). With 1 base clipped from V and 7 bases from J, the junction kept 5 bases outside the gene matches. CDR3: CASSQVAGAGEQYF. The CDR3 nucleotides read TGTGCCAGCAGCCAAGTAGCGGGAGCGGGGGAGCAGTACTTC.

V gene TRBV2 combines with J gene TRBJ2-5; D remains unclear. V lost 6 bases to trimming and J lost 2 bases, with 10 bases between them. This CDR3 contains 13 residues. Germline CDR1 and CDR2: SNHLY and FYNNEI. CDR3 coding DNA: TGTGCCAGCAGCTATAACAGACAAGAGACCCAGTACTTC. Translated: CASSYNRQETQYF. Supplemented by reference TRBV2 and TRBJ2-5, the full variable domain reads EPEVTQTPSHQVTQMGQEVILRCVPISNHLYFYWYRQILGQKVEFLVSFYNNEISEKSEIFDDQFSVERPDGSNFTLKIRSTKLEDSAMYFCASSYNRQETQYFGPGTRLLVL.

This clonotype came up a few times. V usage is TRBV6-2 or TRBV6-3 and J usage is TRBJ2-7; no firm D call. The germline V and J ends were trimmed by 6 bases and 4 bases, with 7 bases remaining between them. Per germline, CDR1 MNHEY and CDR2 SVGEGT. The CDR3 length is 11 residues. The DNA for the CDR3 is TGTGCCAGCAGCAACGCATACGAGCAGTACTTC. The encoded protein is CASSNAYEQYF.

This clonotype turned up a few times. The CDR3 DNA sequence: TGCGCCAGCAGCCAAGATAGCACATATGGGACCTACGAGCAGTACTTC. This codes for CASSQDSTYGTYEQYF. This sequence joins TRBV4-3 and TRBJ2-7; no clear D gene. The CDR3 covers 16 residues. Per germline, CDR1 LGHNA and CDR2 YSLEER. Trimming removed 0 bases from V and 2 bases from J, with 14 bases in between.

This clonotype has more than one count but fewer than ten. The chain recombines TRBV6-1 with TRBJ1-2; 7 bases line up with TRBD1. The CDR3 has 16 amino acids. CDR1 and CDR2 (germline): MNHNS, SASEGT. Trimming cost V 5 bases and J 7 bases; bases outside gene matches: 16. The CDR3: CASSIGTAFTVSGYTF. The CDR3 DNA is TGTGCCAGCAGTATAGGGACAGCCTTTACTGTCAGTGGCTACACCTTC.

The V gene is TRBV28, the J gene TRBJ1-2; TRBD1 aligns across 9 bases. The V and J ends lost 6 bases and 1 base, in that order; junction bases with no gene match: 12. This CDR3 spans 17 amino acids. Germline CDR1 and CDR2: MDHEN and SYDVKM. The DNA of the CDR3 is TGTGCCAGCAGGCTGAATCCCGGGACAGGGAATAACTATGGCTACACCTTC. Translation: CASRLNPGTGNNYGYTF.

In its sample, this clonotype was seen many times. The gene calls are TRBV12-3 or TRBV12-4 and TRBJ1-1; D perhaps matches TRBD1 (5 bases). Trimming left V 3 bases short and J 5 bases short, with 13 bases between. CDR3 length equals 14 residues. The CDR3 DNA reads TGTGCCAGCAGTTTGCGGGGGGATGGGACTGAAGCTTTCTTT. Its protein product is CASSLRGDGTEAFF.

This clonotype came up a few times. The V gene is TRBV10-2, the J gene TRBJ2-2, with 10 nucleotides matching TRBD2. There are 15 residues in the CDR3. The V gene's germline CDR1 is WSHSY and CDR2 SAAADI. V lost 7 bases, J lost 2 bases, and 4 bases stayed unmatched. CDR3 in DNA: TGCGCCAGCATTAGCGGGGGGCCCAACACCGGGGAGCTGTTTTTT. Translation gives CASISGGPNTGELFF.

CDR3 region: CASSSEGGETQYF. The CDR3 nucleotides read TGTGCCAGCAGTTCTGAGGGAGGTGAGACCCAGTACTTC. The chain joins TRBV6-2 or TRBV6-3 to TRBJ2-5, with a weak D call TRBD2 (6 bases). Germline CDR1 is MNHEY and CDR2 is SVGEGT. This CDR3 region has 13 residues. Trimming removed 4 bases from V and 5 bases from J, with 11 bases in between.

The chain uses TRBV27 and TRBJ2-1; 10 bases line up with TRBD2. Germline assignment: CDR1 MNHEY and CDR2 SMNVEV (reference sequence). The CDR3 is 17 residues long. The V and J ends lost 4 bases and 1 base, in that order; junction bases with no gene match: 7. The CDR3 nucleotides are TGTGCCAGCAGTTCCAGGACTAGCGGACAATCCTACAATGAGCAGTTCTTC. It translates to CASSSRTSGQSYNEQFF.

The chain uses TRBV7-9 and TRBJ2-3; 7 bases are a match to TRBD1. The CDR3 consists of 17 residues. V was clipped by 5 bases and J by 2 bases; unmatched bases: 13. Germline CDR1 and CDR2: SEHNR and FQNEAQ (reference sequence). DNA of the CDR3: TGTGCCAGCAGCCCATATCCTAGACAGGGTCTCACAGATACGCAGTATTTT. Its translation: CASSPYPRQGLTDTQYF.

This chain joins TRBV28 and TRBJ2-1, with 7 positions matching TRBD1. Germline V gives CDR1 MDHEN, CDR2 SYDVKM. The CDR3 length is 14 residues. After removal of 4 bases from V and 4 bases from J, the junction contained 4 bases not matched to a gene. CDR3: CASSYPGQYNEQFF. CDR3 sequence (DNA): TGTGCCAGCAGTTATCCGGGACAGTACAATGAGCAGTTCTTC.

There are many counts of this clonotype. V usage is TRBV10-3 and J usage is TRBJ1-1; no clear D. Trimming removed 2 bases from V and 10 bases from J, with 8 bases in between. This CDR3 region has 11 residues. Germline V CDR1 and CDR2: ENHRY, SYGVKD. The CDR3 region has the DNA TGTGCCATCAGTGAGACCAACGCAGCTTTCTTT. Translating gives CAISETNAAFF.

The table lists this clonotype with a few counts. V and J are TRBV9 and TRBJ2-3; D gene ambiguous. Germline CDR1 SGDLS, CDR2 YYNGEE. The V gene lost 3 bases and the J gene lost 0 bases, with 8 bases spanning the gap. CDR3 length equals 14 residues. The CDR3 protein is CASSEHLSTDTQYF. As DNA, the CDR3 is TGTGCCAGCAGCGAACATCTTAGCACAGATACGCAGTATTTT.

The chain recombines TRBV5-1 with TRBJ2-5, with 9 bases matching TRBD2. Germline V gives CDR1 SGHRS, CDR2 YFSETQ. V was clipped by 1 base and J by 3 bases; unmatched bases: 1. CDR3 length equals 14 residues. This chain's CDR3 is CASSLRTSEETQYF. DNA for the CDR3: TGCGCCAGCAGCTTGCGGACTAGCGAAGAGACCCAGTACTTC. Variable domain in full (rest from reference TRBV5-1 and TRBJ2-5): KAGVTQTPRYLIKTRGQQVTLSCSPISGHRSVSWYQQTPGQGLQFLFEYFSETQRNKGNFPGRFSGRQFSNSRSEMNVSTLELGDSALYLCASSLRTSEETQYFGPGTRLLVL.

This clonotype was seen only a few times. This chain connects TRBV6-6 to TRBJ1-4; D perhaps matches TRBD1 (5 bases). CDR1 MNHNY and CDR2 SVGAGI come from the germline V gene (reference sequence). The V gene lost 5 bases and the J gene lost 14 bases, with 12 bases spanning the gap. This CDR3 has 11 amino acids. The CDR3 DNA follows: TGTGCCAGCAGTCCTCGGACACCGCTGTTTTTT. Its protein product is CASSPRTPLFF.

This clonotype appeared a few times. This chain uses TRBV20-1 with TRBJ2-3; 8 positions agree with TRBD1. V dropped 1 base and J dropped 6; count of bases not matched to a gene: 6. Germline V gives CDR1 DFQATT, CDR2 SNEGSKA (reference sequence). The CDR3 covers 14 residues. The CDR3 DNA reads as TGCAGTGCTAGAGGGACAGGGCGGTCGGATACGCAGTATTTT. Protein: CSARGTGRSDTQYF.

At least ten counts were recorded for this clonotype. This chain uses TRBV12-3 or TRBV12-4 with TRBJ2-5, with TRBD1 as a possible D gene (6 bases). The CDR3 has 11 residues. The germline V and J ends were trimmed by 10 bases and 12 bases, with 18 bases remaining between them. For the CDR3, the DNA is TGTGCCACTAAACCCCAGGGGCCGGAGTACTTC. This gives the protein CATKPQGPEYF.

This clonotype has only a few counts. This CDR3 reads CASSRDRRGEQYF. The DNA of the CDR3 is TGTGCCAGCAGCCGCGACAGGCGGGGGGAGCAGTACTTC. V and J are TRBV7-9 and TRBJ2-7; TRBD2 might be the D (7 bases). Germline V gene sequence: CDR1 SEHNR, CDR2 FQNEAQ (reference sequence). V was shortened by 5 bases and J by 7 bases, with 15 bases between the two germline ends. This CDR3 is built from 13 residues. The full variable domain, rest sourced from reference TRBV7-9 and TRBJ2-7, is DTGVSQNPRHKITKRGQNVTFRCDPISEHNRLYWYRQTLGQGPEFLTYFQNEAQLEKSRLLSDRFSAERPKGSFSTLEIQRTEQGDSAMYLCASSRDRRGEQYFGPGTRLTVT.

V gene TRBV5-1 combines with J gene TRBJ2-1, with D unclear. This CDR3 spans 12 amino acids. Germline lookup yields CDR1 SGHRS and CDR2 YFSETQ. V was pared by 3 bases and J by 9 bases, with 10 bases between. This CDR3 reads CASSSPASEQFF. CDR3 nucleotides: TGCGCCAGCAGCTCCCCTGCAAGTGAGCAGTTCTTC.

This clonotype was found a few times. The chain is built from TRBV12-3 or TRBV12-4 and TRBJ2-2; the D call may be TRBD1 or TRBD2 (5 bases each). Trimming removed 10 bases at V and 3 bases at J, with 15 bases between. CDR3 length: 14 amino acids. The CDR3 DNA sequence: TGTGCCACCAATGGGGCGGGCCACACCGGGGAGCTGTTTTTT. Amino acid sequence: CATNGAGHTGELFF.